This is a list of T cell receptor beta chains from one sample in a study of T cells in Graves' hyperthyroidism and ophthalmopathy. Each CDR3 protein is one row after TCRdb ran MiXCR on the multiplex PCR reads. The table lists some 550,000 distinct CDR3 sequences, 15% to 20% of them singletons, with under 3.5% in the top ten. The sequenced material came from blood. The receptors shown here come from a woman aged 40 to 49 with Graves' ophthalmopathy. CDR3s include the opening cysteine and the closing phenylalanine or tryptophan. The D gene is left open where the match is weak. Part of the rows lack a size; the others show once, few, many or a class for expanded clones.

D	size	V	J	DNA	CDR3
TRBD1	many	TRBV18	TRBJ2-2	TGTGCCAGCTCACTCTCGACAGGGGGCCACGGGGAGCTGTTTTTT	CASSLSTGGHGELFF
.	few	TRBV6-5	TRBJ1-6	TGTGCCAGCAGTTATCATTCTGAGAATTCACCCCTCCACTTT	CASSYHSENSPLHF
TRBD1	.	TRBV28	TRBJ2-2	TGTGCCAGCAGTTTAGGGGACAGGGGGCGGTCCGGGGAGCTGTTTTTT	CASSLGDRGRSGELFF
.	many	TRBV6-1	TRBJ1-1	TGTGCCAGCAGCGCCAGGGCCAAGAACACTGAAGCTTTCTTT	CASSARAKNTEAFF
.	.	TRBV2	TRBJ1-3	TGTGCCAGCAGTTTCTCCAGGGTCGCCATATATTTT	CASSFSRVAIYF
TRBD2	few	TRBV5-1	TRBJ2-2	TGCGCCAGCAGCTTGGTAGCGGGGGGGCCCGTGGAGCTGTTTTTT	CASSLVAGGPVELFF
.	few	TRBV28	TRBJ2-7	TGTGCCAGCAGTTTCGGGCGGGGATCCTACGAGCAGTACTTC	CASSFGRGSYEQYF
.	many	TRBV10-2	TRBJ2-7	TGCGCCAGCAGGGACCCGACAGGTTGGGAGCAGTACTTC	CASRDPTGWEQYF
.	few	TRBV5-1	TRBJ2-4	TGCGCCAGTGCCCCAGGGGGAGGGGTGTCCAAAAACATTCAGTACTTC	CASAPGGGVSKNIQYF
TRBD2	many	TRBV20-1	TRBJ2-1	TGCAGTGCCCCCCCTCCGGGACTAGCGGGGGAGCAGTTCTTC	CSAPPPGLAGEQFF
.	many	TRBV2	TRBJ1-5	TGTGCCAGCAGTGCTCAGGGGAATCAGCCCCAGCATTTT	CASSAQGNQPQHF
.	few	TRBV5-6	TRBJ1-3	TGTGCCAGCAGCTATGCCCTGGGCCCTCGCTCTGGAAACACCATATATTTT	CASSYALGPRSGNTIYF
.	.	TRBV28	TRBJ2-3	TGTGCCAGCAGTTTACTCGCCCGGGACTGGCGGAATGCAGATACGCAGTATTTT	CASSLLARDWRNADTQYF
TRBD2	many	TRBV28	TRBJ2-5	TGTGCCAGCAGTTTATTGCGGACTAGCGGCGGGACCCAGTACTTC	CASSLLRTSGGTQYF
.	many	TRBV12-3/TRBV12-4	TRBJ1-1	TGTGCCAGTCAGGGGTGGCTGGGGGACACTGAAGCTTTCTTT	CASQGWLGDTEAFF
TRBD2	many	TRBV3-1	TRBJ2-1	TGTGCCAGCAGCCAAATTAGCGGGGGGCGTAATGAGCAGTTCTTC	CASSQISGGRNEQFF